These 10 T cell receptor beta chains were sequenced from one sample in a study of T cell responses to AZD1222 COVID-19 vaccine. Clones were sequenced by immunoSEQ multiplex PCR, and TCRdb holds only the in-frame ones, with some missing. The table shows under 170,000 clones, with 94% occurring only once. This material consisted of peripheral blood, taken on day 0 of AZD1222 vaccination. The receptors were sampled from an adult in good health.

The CDR3 DNA sequence: TGTGCCAGCAAAAGGTACAGGGGGCACGGCTACACCTTC. It codes for CASKRYRGHGYTF. V usage is TRBV6-5 and J usage is TRBJ1-2; 9 nucleotides agree with TRBD1. With 7 bases clipped from V and 8 bases from J, the junction kept 8 bases outside the gene matches. CDR1 and CDR2 (germline): MNHEY, SVGAGI. This CDR3 has 13 residues.

This chain uses TRBV2 with TRBJ1-2; 9 nucleotides line up with TRBD1. The CDR3 covers 14 residues. V lost 6 bases to trimming and J lost 7 bases; unmatched junction nucleotides: 9. Germline V gene lookup returns CDR1 SNHLY and CDR2 FYNNEI. The CDR3 sequence: CASRETGTGSGYTF. CDR3 nucleotides: TGTGCCAGCAGAGAGACCGGGACAGGGTCTGGCTACACCTTC.

The V call is TRBV30, the J call TRBJ2-6; no definite D call. This CDR3 has 13 amino acids. The V and J ends lost 4 bases and 0 bases respectively, with 4 bases between them. Germline values: CDR1 GTSNPN, CDR2 SVGIG (reference sequence). CDR3 protein: CAWKRSGANVLTF. CDR3 nucleotides: TGTGCCTGGAAACGCTCTGGGGCCAACGTCCTGACTTTC.

The chain joins TRBV5-1 to TRBJ2-5; 8 bases map to TRBD1. V lost 2 bases, J lost 1 base, and 4 bases stayed unmatched. CDR3 length: 15 residues. Germline V CDR1 and CDR2: SGHRS, YFSETQ. This CDR3 reads CASSFATGVQETQYF. The DNA for the CDR3 is TGCGCCAGCAGCTTTGCGACAGGGGTCCAAGAGACCCAGTACTTC.

V and J are TRBV6-4 and TRBJ2-3; no clear D gene. Germline V CDR1 and CDR2: MRHNA, SNTAGT. Deletions cut 2 bases from V and 5 bases from J, with 5 bases between. The CDR3 is 12 residues long. The chain's CDR3 is CASSDVGDTQYF. CDR3 bases: TGTGCCAGCAGTGACGTGGGAGATACGCAGTATTTT.

This sequence joins TRBV7-9 and TRBJ2-3, with D unresolved. The ends were cut back, 1 base at V and 4 bases at J, with 9 bases in the middle. Germline V gene data show CDR1 as SEHNR and CDR2 as FQNEAQ (reference sequence). The CDR3 is 14 amino acids. The CDR3 loop is CASSLDSRADTQYF. The CDR3, as DNA: TGTGCCAGCAGCTTAGATTCTAGAGCAGATACGCAGTATTTT.

The chain links TRBV18 to TRBJ1-6; D remains unclear. From germline, CDR1 is KGHSH and CDR2 LQKENI. The V end was cut by 2 bases, the J end by 8 bases, with 13 bases between. The CDR3 spans 15 residues. The CDR3 protein is CASSPFDSGDSPLHF. CDR3 DNA sequence: TGTGCCAGCTCACCATTTGACTCGGGTGATTCACCCCTCCACTTT.

V usage is TRBV7-8 and J usage is TRBJ1-1, with D uncertain. The length of the CDR3 is 14 residues. V shed 4 bases and J shed 2 bases, with 11 bases lying between them. The germline CDR1 and CDR2 sequences are SGHVS and FQNEAQ. The CDR3 DNA reads as TGTGCCAGCAGCTCAACCGGCCCAAACACTGAAGCTTTCTTT. Translated: CASSSTGPNTEAFF.

This clone appeared a single time. The J gene is TRBJ1-3, the V gene TRBV7-2; D is possibly TRBD1 (6 bases). This CDR3 comprises 15 residues. V dropped 0 bases and J dropped 4 bases, with 10 bases sitting between them. Germline CDR1 and CDR2: SGHTA and FQGNSA. The CDR3 loop reads CASSLARGSGNTIYF. Written as DNA, the CDR3 is TGTGCCAGCAGCTTAGCCAGGGGCTCCGGAAACACCATATATTTT.

This clone was recorded only once. This chain joins TRBV7-2 and TRBJ1-1; TRBD1 aligns across 8 bases. Per the germline V gene, CDR1 is SGHTA and CDR2 is FQGNSA. The CDR3 spans 13 residues. With V trimmed by 3 bases and J by 6 bases, 3 bases remained unmatched. The CDR3 loop is CASSLQGAPEAFF. The CDR3 nucleotides are TGTGCCAGCAGCTTGCAGGGGGCACCTGAAGCTTTCTTT.